This T cell receptor beta chain is drawn from a study of CD8 T cells in Susac syndrome. V trimming: 0 bases; J trimming: 6 bases; junction bases outside the gene matches: 0. The CDR3 runs 16 residues. The TEMRA cells underwent FACS enrichment, while the CD8+ and CD4+ T cells underwent negative isolation. Reverse transcription of roughly 0.5 to 1 ug RNA was carried out with random hexamers. TCR beta CDR3 was amplified by immunoSEQ multiplex PCR. This amplification extended across 54 Vbeta and 13 Jbeta segments. TCRdb itself ran the immunoSEQ multiplex PCR reads through MiXCR, one entry per CDR3 protein. The repertoire holds about 300,000 distinct CDR3 sequences, with approximately 90% as singletons.

The clonotype comes from a human donor with multiple sclerosis. Input material: CD8+ T cells from PBMCs. The rearrangement links TRBV12-3 or TRBV12-4 to TRBJ2-1; TRBD2 matches 15 bases. The CDR3: CASSLAGLAGGNEQFF. CDR3 bases: TGTGCCAGCAGTTTAGCGGGACTAGCGGGAGGCAATGAGCAGTTCTTC.